This passage covers 3 T cell receptor beta chains from one sample sequenced in a study of identical twins. Via MiXCR, TCRdb re-called the 5' RACE reads, giving one row per CDR3 protein. Of 540,000 or so distinct CDR3 sequences listed, around 20% are singletons. These data were likewise used in another study, on yellow fever vaccine responses in identical twins.

Material: CD4+ T cells sorted from blood. The receptor set was obtained from a woman between 18 and 29 years old in good health.

The chain has TRBV3-1 and TRBJ2-1, with D possibly being TRBD2 (7 bases). This CDR3 spans 17 amino acids. V gave up 0 bases and J gave up 4 bases, with 16 bases separating them. Germline-derived CDR1 and CDR2 are LGHDT and YNNKEL (reference sequence). The CDR3 sequence is CASSQEWGGTNYNEQFF. The CDR3 DNA reads as TGTGCCAGCAGCCAAGAATGGGGGGGGACAAATTACAATGAGCAGTTCTTC.

This chain uses TRBV3-1 with TRBJ2-1, with TRBD2 matching over 12 bases. V lost 0 bases to trimming and J lost 12 bases; unmatched junction nucleotides: 6. The CDR3 runs 15 residues. Germline V gene lookup returns CDR1 LGHDT and CDR2 YNNKEL (reference sequence). The CDR3 nucleotides read TGTGCCAGCAGCCAAGATATTCTAGCGGGGGGGCGGCAGTTCTTC. Its translation: CASSQDILAGGRQFF.

A few counts support this clonotype. This rearrangement joins TRBV7-8 to TRBJ2-1; 13 nucleotides align to TRBD2. Trimming cost V 3 bases and J 9 bases; bases outside gene matches: 14. The CDR3 is 18 residues long. Germline CDR1 SGHVS, CDR2 FQNEAQ. This chain's CDR3 is CASSFRTSGGMNSGEQFF. In nucleotides, the CDR3 is TGTGCCAGCAGCTTCCGGACTAGCGGGGGTATGAACTCGGGTGAGCAGTTCTTC.